The clone carrying this T cell receptor beta chain appeared once. Its antigen is not known. This sample was taken from a study of Ad26.COV2.S vaccination and SARS-CoV-2 variants. Treatment given: over 15 received Ad26.COV2.S at low or high dose, single or two shots; 5 received placebo; per-sample allocation not given. Sampling happened 63 days after the first vaccine or placebo injection. The study, taken as a whole, reports: Post-vaccination breadth of spike-specific CD8+ and CD4+ T cell responses was reportedly substantial. Participants given vaccine showed non-spike TCR breadth similar to that of placebo recipients.

Sequencing used immunoSEQ multiplex PCR; TCRdb keeps in-frame clones, though not all of them. This repertoire shows roughly 320,000 clones, about 86% found once; its top ten account for 1.9%. The V and J ends lost 2 bases and 8 bases respectively, with 15 bases between them. Germline V gene lookup returns CDR1 SNHLY and CDR2 FYNNEI. The CDR3 has 15 residues. This chain connects TRBV2 to TRBJ1-4; D possibly corresponds to TRBD1 (6 bases). The source was peripheral blood, collected in a trial of Ad26.COV2.S vaccine versus placebo. The sequence was obtained from a person between 18 and 65 years old who received the Ad26.COV2.S COVID-19 vaccine or a placebo. CDR3 protein: CASSENGGLREKLFF. CDR3 bases: TGTGCCAGCAGTGAAAATGGGGGCTTGAGGGAAAAACTGTTTTTT. The full variable domain, rest sourced from reference TRBV2 and TRBJ1-4, is EPEVTQTPSHQVTQMGQEVILRCVPISNHLYFYWYRQILGQKVEFLVSFYNNEISEKSEIFDDQFSVERPDGSNFTLKIRSTKLEDSAMYFCASSENGGLREKLFFGSGTQLSVL.